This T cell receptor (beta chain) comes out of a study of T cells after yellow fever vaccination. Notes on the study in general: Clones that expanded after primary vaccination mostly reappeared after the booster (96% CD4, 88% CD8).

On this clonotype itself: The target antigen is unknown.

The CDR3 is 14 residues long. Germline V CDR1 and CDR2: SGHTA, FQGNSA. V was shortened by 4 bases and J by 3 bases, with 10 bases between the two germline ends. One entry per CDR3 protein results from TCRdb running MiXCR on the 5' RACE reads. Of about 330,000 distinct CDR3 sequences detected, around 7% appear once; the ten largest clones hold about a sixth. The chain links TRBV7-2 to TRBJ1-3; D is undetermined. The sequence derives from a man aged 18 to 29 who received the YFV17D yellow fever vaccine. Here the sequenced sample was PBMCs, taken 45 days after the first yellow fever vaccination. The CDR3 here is CASSSRGIGNTIYF. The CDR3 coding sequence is TGTGCCAGCAGCTCCCGGGGAATTGGAAACACCATATATTTT.